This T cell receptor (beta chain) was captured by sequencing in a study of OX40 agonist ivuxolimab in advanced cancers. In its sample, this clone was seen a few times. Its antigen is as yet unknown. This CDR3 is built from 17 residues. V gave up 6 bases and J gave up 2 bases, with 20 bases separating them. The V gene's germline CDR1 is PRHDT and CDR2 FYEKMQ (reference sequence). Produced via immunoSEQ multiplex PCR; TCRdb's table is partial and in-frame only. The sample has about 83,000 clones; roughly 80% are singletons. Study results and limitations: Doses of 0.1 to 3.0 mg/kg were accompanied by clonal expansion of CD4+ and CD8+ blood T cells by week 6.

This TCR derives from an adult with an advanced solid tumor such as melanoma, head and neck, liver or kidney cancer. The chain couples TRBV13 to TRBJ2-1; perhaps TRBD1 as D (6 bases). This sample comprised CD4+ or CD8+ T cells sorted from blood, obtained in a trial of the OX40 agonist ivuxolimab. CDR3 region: CASSFRGALGTYNEQFF. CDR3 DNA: TGTGCCAGCAGTTTCAGGGGAGCCCTCGGGACCTACAATGAGCAGTTCTTC.